This TCR beta chain comes out of a study of blood T cell repertoires in COVID-19 (dated by TCRdb to the early 2020s). Regarding the complete study: The collaborator samples originated in the United States, Italy and Spain and spanned the acute and convalescent phases of COVID-19. The prospective study material was composed of cDNA or gDNA derived from T cells, B-cell-depleted T cells, or PBMCs. The dataset comprised deeply sampled blood TCRbeta repertoires from subjects exposed to, actively infected with, or recovered from COVID-19. The repertoires were released in a freely available public database meant as a resource for research on the immune response to SARS-CoV-2. The samples were drawn from two sources: the first 160 participants of the ongoing ImmuneRACE study, and about 1,300 subjects contributed by 6 global collaborators. A de-identified subject ID, COVID-19 status, age in years and sex were almost always included in the sample metadata. Where available, HLA class I and class II types were taken from metadata supplied by the sample provider and were not determined by assay-based typing.

On this clone itself: This receptor's antigen is unknown. No base qualities exist here, and no much larger clone lies one base off it.

Study-level results and caveats: How much clinical and demographic metadata was included differed by source and by participant, and the metadata was provided uncurated.

At one collaborating source in Seattle, patients were enrolled during active infection and were followed longitudinally through the course of disease. Whole blood was collected in K2EDTA tubes by collaborating institutions according to the institutions' own protocols. For TCRbeta analysis, collaborators shipped samples in one of three forms: frozen whole blood, isolated PBMCs, or DNA extracted from either of those sample types. TCRbeta CDR3 regions were amplified from genomic DNA by means of the immunoSEQ Assay, a bias-controlled multiplex PCR. On the study's bioinformatics: The number of nucleated cells in each sample was estimated from the amplification of reference gene primers within the assay. To quantify the absolute abundance of each unique TCRbeta CDR3 rearrangement, sequence reads were collapsed and filtered. For each sample, productive Simpson clonality was calculated as the square root of Simpson's diversity index across productive rearrangements. TCRdb holds this immuneACCESS table with in-frame rearrangements only. Some clones are missing; in checked studies, unresolved V genes explain under half, and the rest has no known cause. Clone size and V and J calls were adopted from that table, with D and trimming inferred from the DNA. The sample table holds about 280,000 clones, of which 86% were seen once. The top ten hold around 12% of the sample.

The sample was peripheral blood. The sequence was collected from a woman aged 70 to 79 with COVID-19, enrolled during active disease.

The CDR3 is CASSSGQSLWGANVLTF. The bases read TGTGCCAGCAGCTCCGGACAGTCCTTGTGGGGGGCCAACGTCCTGACTTTC. The sequence links TRBV7-2 to TRBJ2-6, with TRBD1 perhaps the D gene, on 6 matching bases. The germline V gene specifies SGHTA as CDR1 and FQGNSA as CDR2. V sheds 4 bases and J sheds 4 bases, leaving 17 bases between their ends. Reading from cysteine to phenylalanine, the CDR3 counts 17 amino acids. Just CDR3 DNA is preserved here, 51 bases in frame from base 1.